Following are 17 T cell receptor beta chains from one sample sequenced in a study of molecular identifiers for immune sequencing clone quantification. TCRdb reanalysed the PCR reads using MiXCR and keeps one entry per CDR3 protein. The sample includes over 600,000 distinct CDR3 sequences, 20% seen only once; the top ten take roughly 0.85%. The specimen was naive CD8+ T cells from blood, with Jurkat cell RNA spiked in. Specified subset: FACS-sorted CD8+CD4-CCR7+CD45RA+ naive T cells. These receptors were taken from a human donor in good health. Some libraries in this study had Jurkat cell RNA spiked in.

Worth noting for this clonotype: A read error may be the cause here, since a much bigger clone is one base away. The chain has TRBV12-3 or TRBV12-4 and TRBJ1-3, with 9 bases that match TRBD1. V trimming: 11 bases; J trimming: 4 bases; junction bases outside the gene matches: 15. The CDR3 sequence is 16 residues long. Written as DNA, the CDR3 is TGTGCCGGCACCCCAACGGGGACAGGGAACGGAAACACCATATATTTT. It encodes CAGTPTGTGNGNTIYF.

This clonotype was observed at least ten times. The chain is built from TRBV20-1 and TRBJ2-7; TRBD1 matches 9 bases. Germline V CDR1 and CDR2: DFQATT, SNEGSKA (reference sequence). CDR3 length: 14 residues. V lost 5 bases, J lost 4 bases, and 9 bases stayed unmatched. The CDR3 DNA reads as TGCAGTGCTGGCCCCGGGACAGGGATGTACGAGCAGTACTTC. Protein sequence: CSAGPGTGMYEQYF.

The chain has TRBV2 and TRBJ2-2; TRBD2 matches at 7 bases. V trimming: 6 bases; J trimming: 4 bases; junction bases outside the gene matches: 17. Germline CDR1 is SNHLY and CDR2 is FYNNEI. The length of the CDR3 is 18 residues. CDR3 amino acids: CASRGGSRVQRVTGELFF. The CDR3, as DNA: TGTGCCAGCAGGGGGGGGTCCCGGGTCCAGAGGGTCACCGGGGAGCTGTTTTTT.

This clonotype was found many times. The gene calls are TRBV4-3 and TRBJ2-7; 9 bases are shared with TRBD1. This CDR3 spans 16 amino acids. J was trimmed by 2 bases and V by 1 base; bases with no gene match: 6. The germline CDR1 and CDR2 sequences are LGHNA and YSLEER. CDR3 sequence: CASSQAWTGVTYEQYF. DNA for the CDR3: TGCGCCAGCAGCCAAGCCTGGACAGGGGTAACCTACGAGCAGTACTTC.

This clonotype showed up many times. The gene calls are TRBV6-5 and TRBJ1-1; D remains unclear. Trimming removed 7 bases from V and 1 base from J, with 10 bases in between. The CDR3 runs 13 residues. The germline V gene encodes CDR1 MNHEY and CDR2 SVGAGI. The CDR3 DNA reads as TGTGCCAGCACGCCCGGCAGGAACACTGAAGCTTTCTTT. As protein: CASTPGRNTEAFF.

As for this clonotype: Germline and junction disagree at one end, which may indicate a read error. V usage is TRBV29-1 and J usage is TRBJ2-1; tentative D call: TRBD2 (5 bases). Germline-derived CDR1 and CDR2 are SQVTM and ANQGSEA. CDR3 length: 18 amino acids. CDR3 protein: CSVEDPSYDYRDYNEQSF. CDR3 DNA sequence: TGCAGCGTTGAAGATCCCTCTTATGACTATCGAGATTACAATGAGCAGTCCTTC.

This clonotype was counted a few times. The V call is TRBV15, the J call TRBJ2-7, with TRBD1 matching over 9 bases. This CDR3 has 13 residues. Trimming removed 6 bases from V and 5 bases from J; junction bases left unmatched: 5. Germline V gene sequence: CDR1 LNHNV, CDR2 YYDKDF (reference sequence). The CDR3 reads CATSKTGGDEQYF. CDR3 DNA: TGTGCCACCAGTAAGACAGGGGGTGACGAGCAGTACTTC.

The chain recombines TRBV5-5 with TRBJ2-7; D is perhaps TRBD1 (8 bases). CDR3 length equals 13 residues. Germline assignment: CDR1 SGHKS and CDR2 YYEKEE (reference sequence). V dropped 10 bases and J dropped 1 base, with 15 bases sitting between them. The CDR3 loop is CASTQGGSYEQYF. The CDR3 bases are TGTGCCTCCACACAGGGGGGGTCCTACGAGCAGTACTTC.

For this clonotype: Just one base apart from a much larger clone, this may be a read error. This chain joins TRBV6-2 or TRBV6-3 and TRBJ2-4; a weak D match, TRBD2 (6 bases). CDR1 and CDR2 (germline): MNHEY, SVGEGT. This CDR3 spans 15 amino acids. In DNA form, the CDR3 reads TGTGCCGGCAGTTACTCAGGAGGGGCTGTGAGCATTCAGTACTTC. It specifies CAGSYSGGAVSIQYF.

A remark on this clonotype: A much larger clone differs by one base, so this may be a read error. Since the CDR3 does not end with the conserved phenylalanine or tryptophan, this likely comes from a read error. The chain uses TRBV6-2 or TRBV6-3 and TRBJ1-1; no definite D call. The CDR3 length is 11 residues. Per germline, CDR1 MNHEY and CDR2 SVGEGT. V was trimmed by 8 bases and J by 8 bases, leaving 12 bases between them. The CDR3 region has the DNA TGTGCCAGCGTCCACTCAGGAGAAGCTTTCCTT. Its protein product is CASVHSGEAFL.

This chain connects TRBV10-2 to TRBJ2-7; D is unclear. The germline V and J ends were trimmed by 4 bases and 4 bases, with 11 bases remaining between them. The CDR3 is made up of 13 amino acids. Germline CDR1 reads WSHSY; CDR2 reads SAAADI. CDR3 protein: CASSVGSQYEQYF. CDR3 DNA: TGCGCCAGCAGTGTTGGCAGCCAGTACGAGCAGTACTTC.

CDR3 sequence (DNA): TGTGCCAGCGAAGGAACCGGGACAGGGGCGGGTCAGCCCCAGCATTTT. Translated, it gives CASEGTGTGAGQPQHF. The chain employs TRBV5-8 and TRBJ1-5, with TRBD1 matching over 10 bases. The CDR3 extends over 16 amino acids. Losses at the gene ends were 7 bases for V and 6 bases for J; bases not matched to a gene: 13. Germline loops: CDR1 SGHTS, CDR2 YDEGEE.

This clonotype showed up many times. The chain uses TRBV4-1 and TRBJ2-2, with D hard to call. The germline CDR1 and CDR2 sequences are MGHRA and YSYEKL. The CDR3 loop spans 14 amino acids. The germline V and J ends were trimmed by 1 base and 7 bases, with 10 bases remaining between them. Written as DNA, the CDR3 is TGCGCCAGCAGCCAAGTCAGTGTCGGCGGGGAGCTGTTTTTT. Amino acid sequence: CASSQVSVGGELFF.

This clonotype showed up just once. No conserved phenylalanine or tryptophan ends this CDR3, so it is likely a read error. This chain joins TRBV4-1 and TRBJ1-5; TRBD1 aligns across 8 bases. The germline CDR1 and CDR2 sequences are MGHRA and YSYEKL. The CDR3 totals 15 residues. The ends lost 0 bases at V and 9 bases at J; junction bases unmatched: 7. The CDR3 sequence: CASSQDPGGAGPQHL. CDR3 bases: TGCGCCAGCAGCCAAGATCCAGGGGGCGCGGGGCCCCAGCATTTA.

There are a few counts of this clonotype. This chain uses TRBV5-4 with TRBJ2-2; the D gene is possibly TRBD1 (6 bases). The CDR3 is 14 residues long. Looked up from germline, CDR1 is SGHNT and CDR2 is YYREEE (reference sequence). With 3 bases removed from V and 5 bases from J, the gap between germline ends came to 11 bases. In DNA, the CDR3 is TGTGCCAGCAGCTCTGCGGACAGAACCGGGGAGCTGTTTTTT. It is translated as CASSSADRTGELFF.

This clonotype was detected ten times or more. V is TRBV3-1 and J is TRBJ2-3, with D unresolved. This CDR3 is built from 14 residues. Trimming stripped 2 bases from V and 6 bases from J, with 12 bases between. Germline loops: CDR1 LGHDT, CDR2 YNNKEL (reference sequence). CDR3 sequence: CASSQKWLGDTQYF. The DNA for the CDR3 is TGTGCCAGCAGCCAAAAATGGCTGGGGGATACGCAGTATTTT.

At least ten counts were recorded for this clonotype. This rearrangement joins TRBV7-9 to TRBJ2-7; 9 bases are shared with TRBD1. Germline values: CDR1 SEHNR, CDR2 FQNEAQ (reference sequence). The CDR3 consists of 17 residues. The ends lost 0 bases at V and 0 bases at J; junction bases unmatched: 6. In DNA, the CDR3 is TGTGCCAGCAGCTTAGCCCCCCGGACAGGGGACTCCTACGAGCAGTACTTC. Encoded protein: CASSLAPRTGDSYEQYF.